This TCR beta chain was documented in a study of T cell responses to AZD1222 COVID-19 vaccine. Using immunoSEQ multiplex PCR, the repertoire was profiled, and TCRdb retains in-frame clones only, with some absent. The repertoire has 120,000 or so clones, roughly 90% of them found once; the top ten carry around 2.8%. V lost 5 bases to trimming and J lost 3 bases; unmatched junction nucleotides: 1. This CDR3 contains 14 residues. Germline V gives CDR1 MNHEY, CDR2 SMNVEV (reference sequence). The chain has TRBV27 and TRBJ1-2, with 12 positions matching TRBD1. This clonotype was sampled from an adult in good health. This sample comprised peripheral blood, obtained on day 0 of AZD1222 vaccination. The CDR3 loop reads CASSGTGGDYGYTF. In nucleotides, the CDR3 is TGTGCCAGCAGTGGGACAGGGGGCGACTATGGCTACACCTTC.